The 19 T cell receptor beta chains presented below share a single source sample, sequenced in a study of response to subunit inactivated influenza vaccine. TCRdb called the RT-PCR reads again in MiXCR, with one record for every CDR3 protein. Among a few hundred thousand distinct CDR3 sequences listed, around 13% were seen once. The input for sequencing was PBMCs from blood, taken roughly 13 days after vaccination. These TCRs come from a man aged 45-60 years who received an inactivated influenza vaccine.

The sample holds a few counts of this clonotype. The chain joins TRBV12-3 or TRBV12-4 to TRBJ2-3; 7 bases line up with TRBD2. The CDR3 runs to 14 residues. V shed 5 bases, J shed 4 bases, and the junction held 6 bases outside the gene matches. The CDR3 region has the DNA TGTGCCAGCAGTACCGGGACTACTCCAGATACGCAGTATTTT. Protein sequence: CASSTGTTPDTQYF.

Here the CDR3 reads CSARRAGGASEQYF. CDR3 nucleotide sequence: TGCAGTGCCCGAAGGGCAGGGGGCGCGTCCGAGCAGTACTTC. The rearrangement joins TRBV20-1 to TRBJ2-7; 8 bases line up with TRBD1. This CDR3 region has 14 residues. V shed 6 bases and J 6 bases; nucleotides not matched to a gene: 13. The V gene's germline CDR1 is DFQATT and CDR2 SNEGSKA (reference sequence).

This clonotype occurred a few times. This chain's CDR3 is CSSGSPPYGYTF. CDR3 DNA sequence: TGCAGCAGCGGCAGTCCCCCCTATGGCTACACCTTC. V is TRBV29-1 and J is TRBJ1-2; D uncertain. Germline CDR1 and CDR2: SQVTM and ANQGSEA. V lost 8 bases, J lost 4 bases, and 14 bases lay in between. This CDR3 region has 12 residues.

The rearrangement uses TRBV2 and TRBJ2-1; TRBD2 matches at 7 bases. The V and J ends lost 6 bases and 0 bases, in that order; junction bases with no gene match: 8. This CDR3 contains 16 residues. CDR1 is SNHLY, CDR2 FYNNEI, per germline. The chain's CDR3 is CASRRDYLLSYNEQFF. Here the CDR3 DNA reads TGTGCCAGCAGACGGGACTACCTCCTCTCCTACAATGAGCAGTTCTTC.

This chain uses TRBV5-1 with TRBJ2-7; D is possibly TRBD1 (6 bases). This CDR3 contains 15 residues. Germline CDR1 and CDR2: SGHRS and YFSETQ. Between the trimmed V and J ends, which lost 3 bases and 6 bases, there was a span of 19 bases. CDR3 in amino acids: CASSSGTPSGFEQYF. The CDR3 DNA reads TGCGCCAGCAGCTCAGGGACACCATCCGGTTTCGAGCAGTACTTC.

This clonotype was seen a handful of times. The chain recombines TRBV7-3 with TRBJ2-2; 7 bases line up with TRBD1. Trimming took 4 bases from V and 11 from J; bases not matched to a gene: 7. This CDR3 spans 13 amino acids. Germline CDR1 is SGHTA and CDR2 is FQGTGA. The CDR3: CASSYRDSQELFF. The CDR3 bases are TGTGCCAGCAGCTACCGGGACAGCCAAGAGCTGTTTTTT.

This clonotype was recorded many times. V gene TRBV24-1 combines with J gene TRBJ2-2, with 8 positions matching TRBD2. The CDR3 sequence is 14 residues long. CDR1 and CDR2 from the germline V gene are KGHDR and SFDVKD. J lost 4 bases, V lost 8 bases, and 5 bases had no gene match. CDR3 in amino acids: CATNSGGPTGELFF. CDR3 nucleotides: TGTGCCACCAACAGCGGGGGCCCCACCGGGGAGCTGTTTTTT.

The rearrangement links TRBV11-2 to TRBJ2-1, with D perhaps matching TRBD2 (6 bases). This CDR3 contains 15 residues. Germline-derived CDR1 and CDR2 are SGHAT and FQNNGV. Trimming took 6 bases from V and 2 from J, leaving 14 bases between them. The CDR3 region is CASRVPGGTYNEQFF. Here the CDR3 DNA reads TGTGCCAGCAGGGTCCCTGGAGGGACCTACAATGAGCAGTTCTTC. Full variable domain (rest looked up from reference TRBV11-2 and TRBJ2-1): EAGVAQSPRYKIIEKRQSVAFWCNPISGHATLYWYQQILGQGPKLLIQFQNNGVVDDSQLPKDRFSAERLKGVDSTLKIQPAKLEDSAVYLCASRVPGGTYNEQFFGPGTRLTVL.

This rearrangement joins TRBV9 to TRBJ2-1; D possibly corresponds to TRBD2 (6 bases). Per the germline V gene, CDR1 is SGDLS and CDR2 is YYNGEE. The V gene lost 4 bases and the J gene lost 4 bases, with 18 bases spanning the gap. This CDR3 is 16 amino acids long. The CDR3 DNA follows: TGTGCCAGCAGCCCCCCCCTAGCGAGACTTTACAATGAGCAGTTCTTC. This codes for CASSPPLARLYNEQFF.

This clonotype occurred a few times. The V gene is TRBV20-1, the J gene TRBJ2-7, with D possibly TRBD2 on 5 matching bases. The CDR3 totals 13 residues. V lost 3 bases and J 6 bases, leaving 15 bases between the germline ends. Germline assignment: CDR1 DFQATT and CDR2 SNEGSKA (reference sequence). The CDR3 here is CSARVYGNGEQYF. Here the CDR3 DNA reads TGCAGTGCTAGGGTGTACGGGAATGGCGAGCAGTACTTC.

With respect to this clonotype: The junction departs from germline at one end; a sequencing error may be responsible. V is TRBV28 and J is TRBJ1-2, with D unclear. CDR1 is MDHEN, CDR2 SYDVKM, per germline. This CDR3 region has 13 residues. The CDR3 DNA reads as TGTGCCAGCAGTTTAGTAGGGCGGGATGGCTACGCCTTC. This gives the protein CASSLVGRDGYAF.

This clonotype was seen a handful of times. The chain uses TRBV19 and TRBJ2-7; 10 nucleotides align to TRBD2. Trimming took 0 bases from V and 0 from J; bases not matched to a gene: 5. The CDR3 has 17 residues. CDR1 LNHDA and CDR2 SQIVND come from the germline V gene (reference sequence). In DNA form, the CDR3 reads TGTGCCAGTAGTATAGATCGAGGGACTAGCGTCTCCTACGAGCAGTACTTC. Its translation: CASSIDRGTSVSYEQYF.

The chain uses TRBV6-2 or TRBV6-3 and TRBJ1-1; D is possibly TRBD1 (5 bases). Looked up from germline, CDR1 is MNHEY and CDR2 is SVGEGT. Between the trimmed V and J ends, which lost 8 bases and 1 base, there was a span of 26 bases. The CDR3 is made up of 18 amino acids. The CDR3 here is CASVRIARDGGRNTEAFF. The CDR3, as DNA: TGTGCCAGCGTTCGTATAGCAAGGGACGGAGGAAGGAACACTGAAGCTTTCTTT.

J is TRBJ2-7 and V is TRBV10-3; 7 bases match TRBD2. The CDR3 consists of 16 residues. The germline V gene encodes CDR1 ENHRY and CDR2 SYGVKD. V shed 0 bases, J shed 4 bases, and the junction held 9 bases outside the gene matches. This CDR3 reads CAISESQGSGRYEQYF. Written as DNA, the CDR3 is TGTGCCATCAGTGAGTCTCAAGGTAGCGGGCGGTACGAGCAGTACTTC.

The chain employs TRBV20-1 and TRBJ2-1; D possibly corresponds to TRBD2 (6 bases). Germline assignment: CDR1 DFQATT and CDR2 SNEGSKA (reference sequence). CDR3 size: 13 residues. V was shortened by 7 bases and J by 1 base, with 11 bases between the two germline ends. In nucleotides, the CDR3 is TGCAGTGGCGGGGACTCATCCTACAATGAGCAGTTCTTC. Amino acids: CSGGDSSYNEQFF.

The chain recombines TRBV18 with TRBJ2-3, with D tentatively TRBD2 (6 bases). V lost 1 base and J 2 bases, leaving 16 bases between the germline ends. The germline V gene encodes CDR1 KGHSH and CDR2 LQKENI. This CDR3 comprises 17 residues. Here the CDR3 DNA reads TGTGCCAGCTCACCACGGAAGGCTAGCGCCAACACAGATACGCAGTATTTT. This encodes CASSPRKASANTDTQYF.

This clonotype was seen a handful of times. The chain has TRBV7-9 and TRBJ2-5, with D hard to call. Germline CDR1 reads SEHNR; CDR2 reads FQNEAQ (reference sequence). With 3 bases removed from V and 4 bases from J, the gap between germline ends came to 12 bases. The CDR3 covers 14 residues. CDR3 coding DNA: TGTGCCAGCAGCTTCCCAACCCCCCCAGAGACCCAGTACTTC. Amino acids: CASSFPTPPETQYF.

The chain's CDR3 is CSARDWGNNEQYF. The DNA of the CDR3 is TGCAGTGCTAGAGATTGGGGGAACAATGAGCAGTACTTC. V usage is TRBV20-1 and J usage is TRBJ2-7, with D perhaps given as TRBD1 or TRBD2 (5 bases each). The CDR3 totals 13 residues. Germline-derived CDR1 and CDR2 are DFQATT and SNEGSKA (reference sequence). V dropped 0 bases and J dropped 7 bases, with 13 bases sitting between them.

The J gene is TRBJ2-3, the V gene TRBV10-2; weak D call: TRBD1 (5 bases). The V end was cut by 0 bases, the J end by 3 bases, with 13 bases between. CDR1 and CDR2 from the germline V gene are WSHSY and SAAADI. This CDR3 region has 16 residues. CDR3 in DNA: TGCGCCAGCAGTGAGTCGGGGCTCCCTTATACAGATACGCAGTATTTT. Its translation is CASSESGLPYTDTQYF.